Sequencing of this T cell receptor (beta chain) was carried out in a study of T cells in Graves' hyperthyroidism and ophthalmopathy. Study observations and caveats: Separation of ophthalmopathy from stable hyperthyroidism was achieved by a 13 V-J model. The model foresaw ophthalmopathy a median roughly 6.5 months prior to onset. Most clonotypes expanded in thyroid above 0.001 were likewise present in blood.

The CDR3 runs 12 residues. The germline V gene has CDR1 DFQATT and CDR2 SNEGSKA (reference sequence). Trimming shortened V by 1 base and J by 5 bases, and 9 bases separated the two germline ends. Stability of Graves' hyperthyroidism was defined as absent ophthalmopathy progression within 18 months. As concerns this clonotype: Its target is unknown.

From RNA transcripts, TCR beta CDR3 regions were amplified. RT-PCR in the first round (using the HTBI primer set) targeted the TCR CDR3. TCRdb called the multiplex PCR reads again in MiXCR, with one record for every CDR3 protein. The profile shows 600,000 or so distinct CDR3 sequences, around 42% of them singletons. Sequenced input: peripheral blood or thyroid tissue (not recorded which). The rearrangement joins TRBV20-1 to TRBJ2-7; possible D gene TRBD2, 5 bases. This receptor was taken from a woman aged 18-29 years with Graves' hyperthyroidism. CDR3 sequence (DNA): TGCAGTGCTAGAGCGGGGAGCCACGAGCAGTACTTC. Amino acid sequence: CSARAGSHEQYF.